The rows below give T cell receptor beta chains drawn from one sample of a study of human versus mouse CDR3 diversity and MHC coevolution. This table comes from immunoSEQ multiplex PCR, and its TCRdb copy is limited to in-frame clones, with some not included. The sample has 60,000 to 95,000 clones, 85% to 95% seen once. The sequenced sample was naive CD4+ T cells from blood. These TCRs come from a person aged 25 to 69 in good health. Both conserved end residues are part of each CDR3. A D gene is named only where the DNA matches it firmly. Where a row states a size, it is once, few, many or the class of an expanded clone; other rows omit it.

TRBJ1-5,once,TRBV9,-,CASSTMGGQPQHF,TGTGCCAGCAGCACGATGGGGGGACAGCCCCAGCATTTT
TRBJ1-6,-,TRBV25-1,-,CASSAARSYNSPLHF,TGTGCCAGCAGTGCTGCGCGCTCCTATAATTCACCCCTCCACTTT
TRBJ2-7,-,TRBV9,TRBD2,CASSVGGSGGAYEQYF,TGTGCCAGCAGCGTAGGAGGTAGCGGGGGGGCATACGAGCAGTACTTC
TRBJ1-4,-,TRBV18,-,CASSQRPSDRLNEKLFF,TGTGCCAGCTCACAGCGTCCGTCGGACAGACTGAATGAAAAACTGTTTTTT
TRBJ1-1,few,TRBV10-3,-,CAISGSGVGAGRNTEAFF,TGTGCCATCAGTGGTTCGGGGGTGGGAGCTGGGAGGAACACTGAAGCTTTCTTT
TRBJ2-1,-,TRBV6-5,TRBD2,CASSYWGGAYNEQFF,TGTGCCAGCAGTTACTGGGGGGGGGCCTACAATGAGCAGTTCTTC
TRBJ1-1,-,TRBV19,-,CASTPRGTEAFF,TGTGCCAGTACCCCTCGGGGTACTGAAGCTTTCTTT
TRBJ2-7,-,TRBV6-1,-,CASSEGGHPGEQYF,TGTGCCAGCAGTGAAGGGGGACATCCCGGCGAGCAGTACTTC
TRBJ2-7,-,TRBV5-1,TRBD1,CASAGTGSYEQYF,TGCGCCAGCGCCGGGACAGGGTCATACGAGCAGTACTTC
TRBJ2-7,-,TRBV18,TRBD2,CASSPAHLGGRTNEQYF,TGTGCCAGCTCACCAGCACATTTGGGCGGGAGGACCAACGAGCAGTACTTC
TRBJ2-7,-,TRBV6-6,TRBD1,CASTRGTGTETYEQYF,TGTGCCAGCACCCGAGGTACCGGGACAGAGACCTACGAGCAGTACTTC
TRBJ1-2,few,TRBV7-2,-,CASSLGGQGQYGYTF,TGTGCCAGCAGCTTAGGGGGTCAGGGGCAGTATGGCTACACCTTC
TRBJ2-1,-,TRBV10-3,TRBD2,CAISEKYPGLADNEQFF,TGTGCCATCAGTGAAAAGTACCCGGGACTAGCGGACAATGAGCAGTTCTTC
TRBJ2-1,-,TRBV4-1,-,CASSPAGAAGYNEQFF,TGCGCCAGCAGCCCCGCAGGAGCGGCGGGATACAATGAGCAGTTCTTC
TRBJ2-1,-,TRBV6-5,TRBD2,CASRFSGSYYNEQFF,TGTGCCAGCAGGTTTAGCGGGAGTTACTACAATGAGCAGTTCTTC
TRBJ1-1,few,TRBV18,-,CASSPFFDSEAFF,TGTGCCAGCTCACCCTTCTTCGACAGCGAAGCTTTCTTT
TRBJ2-7,once,TRBV5-1,TRBD2,CASSFSSGPTYEQYF,TGCGCCAGCAGCTTCTCTAGCGGGCCGACCTACGAGCAGTACTTC
TRBJ1-1,-,TRBV10-1,-,CASSLSGPTEAFF,TGCGCCAGCAGCTTATCAGGCCCCACTGAAGCTTTCTTT
TRBJ2-7,-,TRBV6-1,-,CASSKSGSTYEQYF,TGTGCCAGCAGTAAGTCAGGGTCCACCTACGAGCAGTACTTC
TRBJ2-2,-,TRBV2,TRBD1,CASRAGGASGELFF,TGTGCCAGCAGGGCAGGGGGCGCATCCGGGGAGCTGTTTTTT
TRBJ1-2,-,TRBV2,-,CASSVQGSYGYTF,TGTGCCAGCAGTGTGCAGGGGTCCTATGGCTACACCTTC
TRBJ2-1,once,TRBV5-1,TRBD2,CASSLAASGSSYNEQFF,TGCGCCAGCAGCTTGGCCGCTAGCGGGTCCTCCTACAATGAGCAGTTCTTC
TRBJ2-1,-,TRBV5-1,-,CASSSGGTIEQFF,TGCGCCAGCAGCTCCGGGGGAACAATTGAGCAGTTCTTC
TRBJ1-4,-,TRBV2,-,CASCTRIGEKLFF,TGTGCCAGCTGCACCAGGATAGGAGAAAAACTGTTTTTT
TRBJ2-2,-,TRBV27,TRBD2,CASSLSVGGGRTGELFF,TGTGCCAGCAGTTTATCGGTGGGGGGCGGGAGGACCGGGGAGCTGTTTTTT
TRBJ1-1,once,TRBV29-1,-,CSVALLIGDTEAFF,TGCAGCGTTGCTCTCCTCATAGGGGACACTGAAGCTTTCTTT
TRBJ2-3,-,TRBV6-1,-,CASSEGRNTDTQYF,TGTGCCAGCAGTGAAGGGCGGAACACAGATACGCAGTATTTT
TRBJ2-1,-,TRBV6-5,TRBD2,CASSPGLAGVYEQFF,TGTGCCAGCAGCCCGGGGCTAGCGGGAGTCTATGAGCAGTTCTTC
TRBJ1-3,few,TRBV7-9,TRBD1,CASSSWTGRTGNTIYF,TGTGCCAGCAGCTCTTGGACAGGAAGGACTGGAAACACCATATATTTT
TRBJ2-6,-,TRBV10-3,-,CAISESGTQISGANVLTF,TGTGCCATCAGTGAGTCCGGGACACAAATCTCTGGGGCCAACGTCCTGACTTTC
TRBJ1-2,-,TRBV28,-,CASSLMRYGYTF,TGTGCCAGCAGTTTAATGCGCTATGGCTACACCTTC
TRBJ1-1,-,TRBV25-1,-,CASQRGVPNTEAFF,TGTGCCAGCCAGCGGGGGGTTCCGAACACTGAAGCTTTCTTT
TRBJ2-7,once,TRBV11-2,-,CASSLSKGGYEQYF,TGTGCCAGCAGCTTGAGCAAGGGGGGGTACGAGCAGTACTTC
TRBJ2-3,-,TRBV5-1,TRBD1,CASSLGTGSNTQYF,TGCGCCAGCAGCTTGGGGACAGGGTCGAATACGCAGTATTTT
TRBJ1-1,-,TRBV27,TRBD1,CASRSFQGADTEAFF,TGTGCCAGCAGGTCCTTTCAGGGGGCAGACACTGAAGCTTTCTTT
TRBJ2-1,-,TRBV21-1,-,CASSSSYGTSGDNEQFF,TGTGCCAGCAGCAGTTCATATGGGACTAGCGGTGACAATGAGCAGTTCTTC
TRBJ1-1,-,TRBV13,-,CASRWAGRNTEAFF,TGTGCCAGCAGATGGGCAGGGCGAAACACTGAAGCTTTCTTT
TRBJ2-5,-,TRBV2,TRBD2,CASTPGLAATQETQYF,TGTGCCAGCACACCGGGACTAGCGGCAACCCAAGAGACCCAGTACTTC
TRBJ2-6,-,TRBV7-6,-,CASSSRVSGANVLTF,TGTGCCAGCAGCTCCAGGGTCAGCGGGGCCAACGTCCTGACTTTC
TRBJ1-1,once,TRBV25-1,TRBD1,CASKGWDRENTEAFF,TGTGCCAGCAAGGGATGGGACAGAGAGAACACTGAAGCTTTCTTT
TRBJ1-5,-,TRBV29-1,-,CSPPDRYSNQPQHF,TGCAGCCCACCCGACAGGTATAGCAATCAGCCCCAGCATTTT
TRBJ2-5,-,TRBV9,-,CASSQDLAGLETQYF,TGTGCCAGCAGCCAAGATCTTGCAGGGTTGGAGACCCAGTACTTC
TRBJ2-7,-,TRBV11-2,-,CASSYDTSYEQYF,TGTGCCAGCAGCTATGACACCTCCTACGAGCAGTACTTC
TRBJ1-4,-,TRBV4-1,TRBD1,CASSQETGGMGKLFF,TGCGCCAGCAGCCAAGAGACAGGGGGGATGGGGAAACTGTTTTTT
TRBJ2-1,-,TRBV18,TRBD1,CASSLGQGNYNEQFF,TGTGCCAGCTCCCTGGGACAGGGGAACTACAATGAGCAGTTCTTC
TRBJ1-1,-,TRBV30,-,CAWSSPGSTEAFF,TGTGCCTGGAGTTCTCCGGGTTCCACTGAAGCTTTCTTT
TRBJ2-7,-,TRBV5-1,TRBD2,CASSLEPSGRRELPYEQYF,TGCGCCAGCAGCTTGGAACCGTCTGGACGGCGGGAGCTCCCCTACGAGCAGTACTTC
TRBJ2-5,-,TRBV5-1,TRBD2,CASSPGLAGIQETQYF,TGCGCCAGCAGCCCCGGGTTAGCGGGGATACAAGAGACCCAGTACTTC
TRBJ1-1,-,TRBV19,-,CASSGQINTEAFF,TGTGCCAGTAGTGGACAGATTAACACTGAAGCTTTCTTT
TRBJ2-1,-,TRBV7-9,TRBD1,CASSLRDRFWNEQFF,TGTGCCAGCAGCTTAAGGGACAGGTTTTGGAATGAGCAGTTCTTC